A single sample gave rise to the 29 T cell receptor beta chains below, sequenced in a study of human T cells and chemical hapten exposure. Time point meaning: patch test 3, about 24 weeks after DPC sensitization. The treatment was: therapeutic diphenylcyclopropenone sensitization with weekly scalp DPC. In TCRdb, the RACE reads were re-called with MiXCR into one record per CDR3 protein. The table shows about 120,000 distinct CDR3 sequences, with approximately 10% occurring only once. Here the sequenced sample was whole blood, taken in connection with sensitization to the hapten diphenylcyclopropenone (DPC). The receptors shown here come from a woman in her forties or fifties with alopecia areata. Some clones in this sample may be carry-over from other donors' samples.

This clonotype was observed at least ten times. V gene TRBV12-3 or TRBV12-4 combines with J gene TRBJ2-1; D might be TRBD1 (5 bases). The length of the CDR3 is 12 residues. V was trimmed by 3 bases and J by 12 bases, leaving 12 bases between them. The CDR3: CASSFTRQGQFF. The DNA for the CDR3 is TGTGCCAGCAGTTTCACGCGGCAGGGGCAGTTCTTC.

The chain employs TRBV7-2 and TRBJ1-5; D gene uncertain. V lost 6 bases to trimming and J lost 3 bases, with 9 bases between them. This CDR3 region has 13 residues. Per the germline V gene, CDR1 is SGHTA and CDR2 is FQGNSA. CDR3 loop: CASRDGPNQPQHF. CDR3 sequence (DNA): TGTGCCAGCAGGGACGGACCCAATCAGCCCCAGCATTTT.

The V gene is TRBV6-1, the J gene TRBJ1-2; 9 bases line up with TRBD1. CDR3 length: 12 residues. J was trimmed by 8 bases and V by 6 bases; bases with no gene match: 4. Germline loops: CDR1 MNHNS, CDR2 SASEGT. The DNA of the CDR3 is TGTGCCAGCAGACAGGGGGCGAAAGGCTACACCTTC. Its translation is CASRQGAKGYTF.

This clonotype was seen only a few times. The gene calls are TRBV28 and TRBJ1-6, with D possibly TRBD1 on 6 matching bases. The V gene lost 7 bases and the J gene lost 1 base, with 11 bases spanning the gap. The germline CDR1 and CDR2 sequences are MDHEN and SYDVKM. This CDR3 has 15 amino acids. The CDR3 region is CASNFDRSYNSPLHF. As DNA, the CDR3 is TGTGCCAGCAACTTCGACAGGTCCTATAATTCACCCCTCCACTTT.

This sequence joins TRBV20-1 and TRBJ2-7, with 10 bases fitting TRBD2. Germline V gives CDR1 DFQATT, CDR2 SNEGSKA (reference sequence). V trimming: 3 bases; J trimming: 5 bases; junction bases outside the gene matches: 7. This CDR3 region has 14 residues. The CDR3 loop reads CSARDSGRTDEQYF. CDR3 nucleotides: TGCAGTGCTAGGGATAGCGGGAGGACCGACGAGCAGTACTTC.

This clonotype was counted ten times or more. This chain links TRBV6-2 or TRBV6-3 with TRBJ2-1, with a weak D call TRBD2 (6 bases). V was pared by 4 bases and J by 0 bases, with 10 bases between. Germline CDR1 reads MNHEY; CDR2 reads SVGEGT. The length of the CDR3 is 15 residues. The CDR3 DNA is TGTGCCAGCAGTTCCGGAGGGAGCTCCTACAATGAGCAGTTCTTC. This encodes CASSSGGSSYNEQFF.

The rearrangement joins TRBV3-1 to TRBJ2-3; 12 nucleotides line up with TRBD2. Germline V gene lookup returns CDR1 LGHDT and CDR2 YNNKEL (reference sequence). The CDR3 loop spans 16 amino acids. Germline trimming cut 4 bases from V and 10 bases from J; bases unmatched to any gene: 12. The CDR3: CASSLRTSGAPRAQYF. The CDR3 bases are TGTGCCAGCAGCCTAAGGACTAGCGGGGCCCCCAGAGCGCAGTATTTT.

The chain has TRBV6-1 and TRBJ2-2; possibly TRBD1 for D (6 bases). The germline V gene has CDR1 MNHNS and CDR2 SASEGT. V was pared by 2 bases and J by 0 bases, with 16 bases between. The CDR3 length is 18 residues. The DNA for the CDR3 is TGTGCCAGCAGTGAAAAGAACAGGGCAAGGGCGAACACCGGGGAGCTGTTTTTT. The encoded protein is CASSEKNRARANTGELFF.

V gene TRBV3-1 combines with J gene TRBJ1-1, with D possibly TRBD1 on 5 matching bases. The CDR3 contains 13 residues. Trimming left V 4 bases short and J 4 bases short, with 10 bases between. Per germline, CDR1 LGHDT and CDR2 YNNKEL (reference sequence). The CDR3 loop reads CASSLGVPTEAFF. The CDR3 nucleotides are TGTGCCAGCAGCCTAGGGGTGCCCACTGAAGCTTTCTTT.

CDR3 sequence: CASSLGPPGEQYF. As DNA, the CDR3 is TGTGCCAGCAGCTTGGGCCCCCCCGGTGAGCAGTACTTC. The chain uses TRBV7-2 and TRBJ2-7; D is undetermined. Between the trimmed V and J ends, which lost 3 bases and 7 bases, there was a span of 13 bases. Germline V gives CDR1 SGHTA, CDR2 FQGNSA. CDR3 length: 13 residues.

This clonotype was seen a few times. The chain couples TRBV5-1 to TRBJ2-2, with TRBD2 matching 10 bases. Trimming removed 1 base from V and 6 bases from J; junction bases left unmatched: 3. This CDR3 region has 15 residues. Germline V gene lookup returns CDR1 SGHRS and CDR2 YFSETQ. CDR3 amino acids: CASSLRLAGAGELFF. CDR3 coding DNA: TGCGCCAGCAGCTTGCGTCTAGCGGGAGCCGGGGAGCTGTTTTTT.

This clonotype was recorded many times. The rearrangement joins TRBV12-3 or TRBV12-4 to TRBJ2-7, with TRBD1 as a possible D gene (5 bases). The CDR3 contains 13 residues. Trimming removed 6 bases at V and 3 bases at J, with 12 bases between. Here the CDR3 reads CASRSDRNYEQYF. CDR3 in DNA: TGTGCCAGCAGGTCCGACAGAAACTACGAGCAGTACTTC.

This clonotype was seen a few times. The CDR3 coding sequence is TGTGCCAGCAGCTCGGGGACCCGGAATGAAGCTTTCTTT. Protein: CASSSGTRNEAFF. The chain recombines TRBV5-4 with TRBJ1-1; a possible D gene is TRBD1 (5 bases). V gave up 3 bases and J gave up 7 bases, with 13 bases separating them. Germline V gives CDR1 SGHNT, CDR2 YYREEE (reference sequence). This CDR3 spans 13 amino acids. Complete variable domain (other parts from reference TRBV5-4 and TRBJ1-1): ETGVTQSPTHLIKTRGQQVTLRCSSQSGHNTVSWYQQALGQGPQFIFQYYREEENGRGNFPPRFSGLQFPNYSSELNVNALELDDSALYLCASSSGTRNEAFFGQGTRLTVV.

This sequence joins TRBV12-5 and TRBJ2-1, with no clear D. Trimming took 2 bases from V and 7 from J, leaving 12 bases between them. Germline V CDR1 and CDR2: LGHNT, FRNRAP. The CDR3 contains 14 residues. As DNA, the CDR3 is TGTGCTAGTGGTTTGTTGGGGATGGGTAATGAGCAGTTCTTC. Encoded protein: CASGLLGMGNEQFF. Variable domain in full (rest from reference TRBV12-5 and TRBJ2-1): DARVTQTPRHKVTEMGQEVTMRCQPILGHNTVFWYRQTMMQGLELLAYFRNRAPLDDSGMPKDRFSAEMPDATLATLKIQPSEPRDSAVYFCASGLLGMGNEQFFGPGTRLTVL.

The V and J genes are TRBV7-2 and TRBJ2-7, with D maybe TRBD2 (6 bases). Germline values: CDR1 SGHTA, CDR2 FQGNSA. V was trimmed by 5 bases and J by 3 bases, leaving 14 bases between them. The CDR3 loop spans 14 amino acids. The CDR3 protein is CASSRPGGVYEQYF. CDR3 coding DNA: TGTGCCAGCAGCCGTCCAGGCGGGGTCTACGAGCAGTACTTC.

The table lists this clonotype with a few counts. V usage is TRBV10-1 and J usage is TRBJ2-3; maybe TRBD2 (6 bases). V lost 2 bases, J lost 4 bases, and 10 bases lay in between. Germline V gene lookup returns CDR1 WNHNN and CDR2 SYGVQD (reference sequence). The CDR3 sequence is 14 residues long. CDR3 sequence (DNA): TGCGCCAGCAGTGAGACGGGGAGGTCAGATACGCAGTATTTT. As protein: CASSETGRSDTQYF.

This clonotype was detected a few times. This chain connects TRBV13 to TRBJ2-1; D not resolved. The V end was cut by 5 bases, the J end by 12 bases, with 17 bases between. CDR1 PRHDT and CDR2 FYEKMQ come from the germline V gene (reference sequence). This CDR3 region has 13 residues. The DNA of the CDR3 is TGTGCCAGCAGCCGAGGTGCCCTGGCCTTGCAGTTCTTC. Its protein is CASSRGALALQFF. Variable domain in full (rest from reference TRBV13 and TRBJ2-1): AAGVIQSPRHLIKEKRETATLKCYPIPRHDTVYWYQQGPGQDPQFLISFYEKMQSDKGSIPDRFSAQQFSDYHSELNMSSLELGDSALYFCASSRGALALQFFGPGTRLTVL.

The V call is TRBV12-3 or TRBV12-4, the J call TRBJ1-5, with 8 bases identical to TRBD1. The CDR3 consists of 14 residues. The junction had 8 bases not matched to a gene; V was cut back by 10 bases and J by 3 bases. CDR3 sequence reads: CATTQGGNNQPQHF. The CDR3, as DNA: TGTGCCACCACACAGGGGGGGAACAATCAGCCCCAGCATTTT.

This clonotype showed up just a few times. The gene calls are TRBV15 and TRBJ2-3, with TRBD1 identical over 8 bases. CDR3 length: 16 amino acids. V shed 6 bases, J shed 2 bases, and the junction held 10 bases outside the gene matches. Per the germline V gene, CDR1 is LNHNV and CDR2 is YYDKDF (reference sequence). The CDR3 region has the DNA TGTGCCACCAGAGCCGGACAGGGATTCGTCACAGATACGCAGTATTTT. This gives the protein CATRAGQGFVTDTQYF. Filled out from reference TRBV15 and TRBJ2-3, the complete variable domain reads DAMVIQNPRYQVTQFGKPVTLSCSQTLNHNVMYWYQQKSSQAPKLLFHYYDKDFNNEADTPDNFQSRRPNTSFCFLDIRSPGLGDTAMYLCATRAGQGFVTDTQYFGPGTRLTVL.

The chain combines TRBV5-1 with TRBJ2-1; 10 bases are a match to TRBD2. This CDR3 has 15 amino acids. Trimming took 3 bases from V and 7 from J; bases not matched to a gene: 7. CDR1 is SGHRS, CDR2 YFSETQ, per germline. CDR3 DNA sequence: TGCGCCAGCAGCTCACCGGGACTAGCGATGAATGAGCAGTTCTTC. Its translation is CASSSPGLAMNEQFF.

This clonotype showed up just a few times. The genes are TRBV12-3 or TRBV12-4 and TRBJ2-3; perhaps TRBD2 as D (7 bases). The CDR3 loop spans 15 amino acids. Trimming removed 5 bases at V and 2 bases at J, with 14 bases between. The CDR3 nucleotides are TGTGCCAGCAGTGGGGGGGGGCGACTCACAGATACGCAGTATTTT. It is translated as CASSGGGRLTDTQYF.

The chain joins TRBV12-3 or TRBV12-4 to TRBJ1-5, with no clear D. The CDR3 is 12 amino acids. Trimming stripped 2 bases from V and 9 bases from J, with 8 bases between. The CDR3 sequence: CASSLWGGPQHF. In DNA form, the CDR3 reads TGTGCCAGCAGTTTATGGGGTGGGCCCCAGCATTTT.

DNA for the CDR3: TGTGCCAGCAGTTTACAGGGGGGCAGAACTGAAGCTTTCTTT. This encodes CASSLQGGRTEAFF. The V call is TRBV28, the J call TRBJ1-1, with 7 bases aligning to TRBD1. With 2 bases clipped from V and 5 bases from J, the junction kept 5 bases outside the gene matches. The CDR3 length is 14 residues. Germline CDR1 MDHEN, CDR2 SYDVKM.

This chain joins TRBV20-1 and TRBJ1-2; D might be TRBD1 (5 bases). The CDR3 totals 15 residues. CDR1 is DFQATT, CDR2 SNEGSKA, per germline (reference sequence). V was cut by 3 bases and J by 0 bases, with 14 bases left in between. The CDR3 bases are TGCAGTGCTAGCTCTCATAGGGGAGCTAACTATGGCTACACCTTC. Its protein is CSASSHRGANYGYTF.

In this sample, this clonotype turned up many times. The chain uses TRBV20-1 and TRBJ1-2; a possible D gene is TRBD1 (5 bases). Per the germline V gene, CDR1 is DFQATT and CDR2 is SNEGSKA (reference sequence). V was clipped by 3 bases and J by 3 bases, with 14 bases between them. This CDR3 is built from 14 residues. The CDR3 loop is CSASPPGGHYGYTF. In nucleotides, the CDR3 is TGCAGTGCTAGCCCCCCCGGGGGTCACTATGGCTACACCTTC.

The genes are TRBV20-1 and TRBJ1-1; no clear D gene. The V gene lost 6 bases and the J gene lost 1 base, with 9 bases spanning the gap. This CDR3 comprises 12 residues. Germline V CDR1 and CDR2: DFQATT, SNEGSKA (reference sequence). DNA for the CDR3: TGCAGTGCGAAGACTGGGAACACTGAAGCTTTCTTT. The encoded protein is CSAKTGNTEAFF.

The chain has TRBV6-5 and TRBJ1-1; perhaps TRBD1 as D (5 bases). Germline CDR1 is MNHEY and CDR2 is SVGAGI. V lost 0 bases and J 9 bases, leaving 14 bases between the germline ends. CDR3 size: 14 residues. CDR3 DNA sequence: TGTGCCAGCAGTTACTCTTCAGGGAACGTTAAAGCTTTCTTT. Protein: CASSYSSGNVKAFF.

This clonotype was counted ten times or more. CDR3 residues: CSVTPGTASTDTQYF. The CDR3 DNA sequence: TGCAGCGTTACACCGGGGACAGCTAGCACAGATACGCAGTATTTT. The chain recombines TRBV29-1 with TRBJ2-3; 7 bases line up with TRBD1. The CDR3 is 15 amino acids. Unmatched junction bases numbered 8, after V lost 5 bases and J lost 0 bases. Germline V gene lookup returns CDR1 SQVTM and CDR2 ANQGSEA.

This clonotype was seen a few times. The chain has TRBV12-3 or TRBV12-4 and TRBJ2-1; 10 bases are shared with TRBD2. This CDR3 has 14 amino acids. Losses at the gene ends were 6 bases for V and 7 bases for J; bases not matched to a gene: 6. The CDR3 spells CASSPSGSGNEQFF. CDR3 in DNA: TGTGCCAGCAGCCCTAGCGGGAGCGGGAATGAGCAGTTCTTC.